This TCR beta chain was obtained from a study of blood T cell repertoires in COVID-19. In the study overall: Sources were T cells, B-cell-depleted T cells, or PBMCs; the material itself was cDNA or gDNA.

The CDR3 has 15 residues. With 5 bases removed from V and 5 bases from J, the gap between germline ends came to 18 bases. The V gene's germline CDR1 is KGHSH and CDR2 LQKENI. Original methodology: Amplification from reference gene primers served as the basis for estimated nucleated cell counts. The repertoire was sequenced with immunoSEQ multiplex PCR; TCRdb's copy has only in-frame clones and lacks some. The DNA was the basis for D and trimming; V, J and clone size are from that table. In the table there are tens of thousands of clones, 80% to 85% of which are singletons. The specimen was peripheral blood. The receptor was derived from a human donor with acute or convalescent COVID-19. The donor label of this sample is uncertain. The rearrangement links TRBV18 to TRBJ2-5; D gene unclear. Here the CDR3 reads CASSSDSPPSETQYF. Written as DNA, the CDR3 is TGTGCCAGCTCATCCGACTCCCCCCCCTCGGAGACCCAGTACTTC.